These 23 T cell receptor beta chains were all obtained from the same sample, sequenced in a study of identical twins. MiXCR was run by TCRdb on the 5' RACE reads, yielding one entry per CDR3 protein. The sample shows hundreds of thousands of distinct CDR3 sequences, 20% to 25% of them seen only once. These data were likewise used in another study, on T cells expressing NK-cell markers.

Material: CD4+ T cells sorted from blood. These receptors were obtained from a woman under 30 in good health.

This clonotype was picked up a small number of times. The V call is TRBV20-1, the J call TRBJ1-3; 9 bases are shared with TRBD1. Germline values: CDR1 DFQATT, CDR2 SNEGSKA (reference sequence). V trimming: 0 bases; J trimming: 2 bases; junction bases outside the gene matches: 11. The CDR3 covers 18 residues. The CDR3 sequence: CSAREELGTGLPGNTIYF. In DNA form, the CDR3 reads TGCAGTGCTAGAGAGGAGTTGGGGACAGGGTTACCTGGAAACACCATATATTTT.

This clonotype has only one observation. This chain uses TRBV5-1 with TRBJ2-7; D is uncertain. CDR3 length: 15 amino acids. CDR1 and CDR2 (germline): SGHRS, YFSETQ. Trimming pared 0 bases from V and 1 base from J, leaving 11 bases between. The CDR3 DNA reads as TGCGCCAGCAGCTTGGAAGGTGGAATTTCCTACGAGCAGTACTTC. This sequence encodes CASSLEGGISYEQYF. The complete variable domain, with remaining parts taken from reference TRBV5-1 and TRBJ2-7, reads KAGVTQTPRYLIKTRGQQVTLSCSPISGHRSVSWYQQTPGQGLQFLFEYFSETQRNKGNFPGRFSGRQFSNSRSEMNVSTLELGDSALYLCASSLEGGISYEQYFGPGTRLTVT.

This clonotype has just a few counts. The chain links TRBV12-3 or TRBV12-4 to TRBJ1-2; D call uncertain. The length of the CDR3 is 12 residues. Trimming stripped 2 bases from V and 8 bases from J, with 9 bases between. The chain's CDR3 is CASSLRSAGYTF. In DNA, the CDR3 is TGTGCCAGCAGTTTAAGGTCGGCGGGCTACACCTTC.

The chain uses TRBV2 and TRBJ2-1; the D gene is possibly TRBD2 (6 bases). The V gene's germline CDR1 is SNHLY and CDR2 FYNNEI. The CDR3 totals 14 residues. The ends were cut back, 8 bases at V and 0 bases at J, with 11 bases in the middle. The CDR3 is CASLEGSSYNEQFF. In DNA, the CDR3 is TGTGCCAGCTTGGAGGGGAGCTCCTACAATGAGCAGTTCTTC.

The table lists this clonotype with a few counts. This chain joins TRBV5-1 and TRBJ2-7; 12 nucleotides align to TRBD2. The germline V gene has CDR1 SGHRS and CDR2 YFSETQ. Trimming removed 3 bases from V and 1 base from J; junction bases left unmatched: 5. This CDR3 comprises 16 residues. This chain's CDR3 is CASSYGTSGLSYEQYF. The CDR3 coding sequence is TGCGCCAGCAGCTACGGGACTAGCGGGCTTTCCTACGAGCAGTACTTC.

This clonotype has a handful of counts. The V call is TRBV4-2, the J call TRBJ2-5; TRBD2 might be the D (6 bases). This CDR3 has 13 amino acids. The germline gives CDR1 LGHNA, CDR2 YNFKEQ. Trimming removed 3 bases from V and 5 bases from J, with 10 bases in between. As DNA, the CDR3 is TGTGCCAGCAGCCAGGTTGGGGGGGAGACCCAGTACTTC. This encodes CASSQVGGETQYF.

The chain joins TRBV7-9 to TRBJ2-2; tentative D call: TRBD1 (6 bases). The V end lost 6 bases, the J end lost 1 base, and 15 bases lay between the germline ends. This CDR3 has 16 amino acids. CDR1 is SEHNR, CDR2 FQNEAQ, per germline (reference sequence). This chain's CDR3 is CASRPQGRLNTGELFF. CDR3 nucleotide sequence: TGTGCCAGCAGACCGCAGGGGCGGTTGAACACCGGGGAGCTGTTTTTT.

The chain recombines TRBV21-1 with TRBJ1-2. TRBV21-1 represents a pseudogene. This CDR3 comprises 13 residues. The CDR3 DNA follows: TGTGCCAGCAGCAAAGTAAGGGACTATGGCTACACCTTC. It is translated as CASSKVRDYGYTF.

The chain links TRBV12-3 or TRBV12-4 to TRBJ2-2; D gene ambiguous. V was cut by 3 bases and J by 6 bases, with 11 bases left in between. This CDR3 is built from 14 residues. CDR3 in DNA: TGTGCCAGCAGTTTCTTCGCCACCTCCGGGGAGCTGTTTTTT. Encoded protein: CASSFFATSGELFF.

The genes are TRBV5-1 and TRBJ1-1; 10 nucleotides line up with TRBD1. The CDR3 covers 15 residues. V lost 4 bases, J lost 6 bases, and 9 bases stayed unmatched. CDR1 and CDR2 from the germline V gene are SGHRS and YFSETQ. The CDR3: CASSDRDRGIAEAFF. DNA of the CDR3: TGCGCCAGCAGCGACCGGGACAGGGGTATCGCTGAAGCTTTCTTT.

The chain uses TRBV9 and TRBJ2-1; a possible D gene is TRBD2 (5 bases). V was trimmed by 2 bases and J by 15 bases, leaving 18 bases between them. The germline V gene encodes CDR1 SGDLS and CDR2 YYNGEE. CDR3 length: 13 amino acids. The CDR3 DNA reads as TGTGCCAGCAGCGTTGGGTCTAGCTCCTTTAGGTTCTTC. Its translation is CASSVGSSSFRFF.

V is TRBV3-1 and J is TRBJ2-7; 10 bases are shared with TRBD2. CDR1 is LGHDT, CDR2 YNNKEL, per germline (reference sequence). CDR3 length: 13 amino acids. The CDR3 DNA sequence: TGTGCCAGCAGCCAAGCTCTAGCGGGGGCCCTTCACGTC. Translation: CASSQALAGALHV.

V and J are TRBV12-3 or TRBV12-4 and TRBJ2-3, with TRBD2 matching 11 bases. The V and J ends lost 3 bases and 4 bases, in that order; junction bases with no gene match: 3. This CDR3 comprises 15 residues. This CDR3 is CASSFSGGAADTQYF. CDR3 DNA sequence: TGTGCCAGCAGTTTTAGCGGGGGGGCGGCAGATACGCAGTATTTT.

The V and J genes are TRBV5-1 and TRBJ2-6; maybe TRBD1 (5 bases). V was cut by 4 bases and J by 4 bases, with 12 bases left in between. Germline V gene data show CDR1 as SGHRS and CDR2 as YFSETQ. This CDR3 is 15 amino acids long. CDR3 DNA sequence: TGCGCCAGCAGCAAACAGGTCTCCGGGGCCAACGTCCTGACTTTC. Protein: CASSKQVSGANVLTF. Together with reference TRBV5-1 and TRBJ2-6, the CDR3 gives the full variable domain: KAGVTQTPRYLIKTRGQQVTLSCSPISGHRSVSWYQQTPGQGLQFLFEYFSETQRNKGNFPGRFSGRQFSNSRSEMNVSTLELGDSALYLCASSKQVSGANVLTFGAGSRLTVL.

The genes are TRBV2 and TRBJ2-5; D is perhaps TRBD2 (5 bases). The CDR3 is 13 residues long. Germline lookup yields CDR1 SNHLY and CDR2 FYNNEI. Trimming stripped 6 bases from V and 6 bases from J, with 14 bases between. CDR3 loop: CASRGTSSQTQYF. The DNA for the CDR3 is TGTGCCAGCAGAGGAACTAGTAGTCAGACCCAGTACTTC.

With respect to this clonotype: One end of the junction is discordant with germline, which a read error may explain. The rearrangement uses TRBV19 and TRBJ1-5, with a weak D call TRBD1 (6 bases). The CDR3 is 13 residues long. Per germline, CDR1 LNHDA and CDR2 SQIVND (reference sequence). The CDR3 region is CASHSGGKQPQHF. The CDR3 DNA is TGTGCCAGTCATTCCGGGGGCAAGCAGCCCCAGCATTTT.

J is TRBJ2-5 and V is TRBV10-3; tentatively, D is TRBD2 (6 bases). CDR1 and CDR2 (germline): ENHRY, SYGVKD. This CDR3 contains 12 residues. Trimming stripped 6 bases from V and 2 bases from J, with 7 bases between. CDR3 nucleotide sequence: TGTGCCATCAGGGGGACTCAAGAGACCCAGTACTTC. It translates to CAIRGTQETQYF.

V gene TRBV7-8 combines with J gene TRBJ1-1; D call uncertain. Germline V gene sequence: CDR1 SGHVS, CDR2 FQNEAQ. V lost 4 bases, J lost 1 base, and 19 bases lay in between. The CDR3 is 17 residues long. The DNA for the CDR3 is TGTGCCAGCAGCTCCTTGTTCGCCGGCACCTCGAACACTGAAGCTTTCTTT. Residues: CASSSLFAGTSNTEAFF.

This clonotype came up many times. The J gene is TRBJ2-7, the V gene TRBV2; D is unresolved. This CDR3 is 11 amino acids long. With 5 bases removed from V and 3 bases from J, the gap between germline ends came to 5 bases. Germline CDR1 reads SNHLY; CDR2 reads FYNNEI. This CDR3 is CASSTNYEQYF. CDR3 DNA sequence: TGTGCCAGCAGTACTAACTACGAGCAGTACTTC.

The chain employs TRBV20-1 and TRBJ2-7; maybe TRBD1 (6 bases). V lost 7 bases and J 3 bases, leaving 13 bases between the germline ends. The CDR3 is 12 amino acids. From germline, CDR1 is DFQATT and CDR2 SNEGSKA (reference sequence). CDR3 protein: CSDTRDIYEQYF. In nucleotides, the CDR3 is TGCAGTGATACAAGGGACATCTACGAGCAGTACTTC.

This sequence joins TRBV11-2 and TRBJ2-1; 12 bases align to TRBD2. The CDR3 is 17 amino acids. V lost 3 bases, J lost 4 bases, and 7 bases stayed unmatched. Germline values: CDR1 SGHAT, CDR2 FQNNGV. The CDR3 region has the DNA TGTGCCAGCAGCTTTCGACTAGCGGGAGAAAGATACAATGAGCAGTTCTTC. It translates to CASSFRLAGERYNEQFF.

This sequence joins TRBV27 and TRBJ2-7; TRBD1 is a possible D gene (5 bases). The CDR3 loop spans 13 amino acids. Germline V lookup: CDR1 MNHEY, CDR2 SMNVEV (reference sequence). Trimming cost V 6 bases and J 4 bases, with 13 bases left between them. CDR3 DNA: TGTGCCAGCAGCATGACAGAGGAATACGAGCAGTACTTC. Protein: CASSMTEEYEQYF.

The genes are TRBV7-2 and TRBJ2-3; D not resolved. V was cut by 5 bases and J by 0 bases, with 15 bases left in between. Germline CDR1 SGHTA, CDR2 FQGNSA. This CDR3 comprises 16 residues. CDR3 sequence (DNA): TGTGCCAGCAGCCTAAGGTCGTACCCTAGCACAGATACGCAGTATTTT. Protein: CASSLRSYPSTDTQYF.